This is a list of T cell receptor beta chains from one sample in a study of blood T cell repertoires in COVID-19. The table came from immunoSEQ multiplex PCR; TCRdb's copy has only in-frame clones and leaves some out. This table holds over 250,000 clones, 88% found once. The sample was peripheral blood. These receptors all stem from a woman between 25 and 40 years old with acute or convalescent COVID-19. CDR3s include the opening cysteine and the closing phenylalanine or tryptophan. A D gene is named only where the DNA matches it firmly. Clone size appears in some rows only: once, few, many, or a class for an expanded clone.

TRBJ2-3 | TRBV6-5 | - | - | CASSYGVEWDTQYF | TGTGCCAGCAGTTACGGAGTTGAGTGGGATACGCAGTATTTT
TRBJ2-1 | TRBV5-1 | - | - | CASSLVLGVDNEQFF | TGCGCCAGCAGCTTGGTCTTAGGGGTTGACAATGAGCAGTTCTTC
TRBJ1-1 | TRBV5-6 | TRBD1 | - | CASSRDWDRSAFF | TGTGCCAGCAGCAGAGACTGGGACAGATCAGCTTTCTTT
TRBJ2-5 | TRBV7-7 | - | - | CASSPMGGGVETQYF | TGTGCCAGCAGCCCCATGGGGGGAGGCGTAGAGACCCAGTACTTC
TRBJ1-5 | TRBV7-9 | TRBD1 | - | CASSSTGFQPQHF | TGTGCCAGCAGCTCGACAGGGTTTCAGCCCCAGCATTTT
TRBJ1-1 | TRBV12-3/TRBV12-4 | - | - | CASRKTANTEAFF | TGTGCCAGCAGAAAGACAGCGAACACTGAAGCTTTCTTT
TRBJ2-3 | TRBV7-8 | - | - | CASSPHSVLGTTDTQYF | TGTGCCAGCAGTCCACATAGCGTCCTAGGTACAACAGATACGCAGTATTTT
TRBJ1-4 | TRBV11-2 | TRBD1 | once | CASSFDRGGEKLFF | TGTGCCAGCAGCTTTGACAGGGGAGGTGAAAAACTGTTTTTT
TRBJ2-1 | TRBV7-9 | - | - | CASSLVSARRSYNEQFF | TGTGCCAGCAGCTTAGTTTCTGCGCGTCGCTCCTACAATGAGCAGTTCTTC
TRBJ2-3 | TRBV9 | TRBD2 | few | CASSRGLAVATDTQYF | TGTGCCAGCAGCAGAGGACTAGCGGTAGCCACAGATACGCAGTATTTT
TRBJ2-1 | TRBV7-2 | - | - | CASTVSASSYNEQFF | TGTGCCAGCACCGTGAGCGCGAGCTCCTACAATGAGCAGTTCTTC
TRBJ2-3 | TRBV9 | - | - | CASSVKAPKGTDTQYF | TGTGCCAGCAGCGTAAAAGCGCCTAAGGGCACAGATACGCAGTATTTT
TRBJ2-1 | TRBV5-6 | - | - | CASSLEGSSSYNEQFF | TGTGCCAGCAGCTTGGAGGGGTCTAGCTCCTACAATGAGCAGTTCTTC
TRBJ1-3 | TRBV6-5 | - | - | CASSYSGGSFGNTIYF | TGTGCCAGCAGTTACTCCGGGGGTTCATTTGGAAACACCATATATTTT
TRBJ1-6 | TRBV27 | - | - | CASSPSGTYNSPLHF | TGTGCCAGCAGTCCCTCCGGGACCTATAATTCACCCCTCCACTTT
TRBJ2-1 | TRBV7-9 | TRBD2 | - | CASSRLAVYNEQFF | TGTGCCAGCAGCCGACTAGCGGTTTACAATGAGCAGTTCTTC
TRBJ2-2 | TRBV6-4 | - | - | CASSDLGQVDTGELFF | TGTGCCAGCAGTGATTTGGGCCAGGTCGACACCGGGGAGCTGTTTTTT
TRBJ2-1 | TRBV6-2/TRBV6-3 | TRBD2 | once | CASSYPSGTSGRGSSYNEQFF | TGTGCCAGCAGTTACCCCTCCGGGACTAGCGGGAGGGGAAGCTCCTACAATGAGCAGTTCTTC
TRBJ2-5 | TRBV21-1 | - | - | CASSNVGTSGSRFSQETQYF | TGTGCCAGCAGCAATGTCGGGACTAGCGGGAGCAGGTTTTCCCAAGAGACCCAGTACTTC
TRBJ2-2 | TRBV7-2 | - | - | CAGGKSVFGELFF | TGTGCCGGAGGAAAGTCAGTGTTCGGGGAGCTGTTTTTT
TRBJ2-1 | TRBV19 | TRBD2 | - | CASSIFTGLAGNEQFF | TGTGCCAGTAGTATTTTTACCGGACTAGCGGGGAATGAGCAGTTCTTC
TRBJ2-7 | TRBV6-2/TRBV6-3 | TRBD2 | - | CASSLRTSGSLSREQYF | TGTGCCAGCAGCCTCAGGACTAGCGGGAGTTTATCGAGAGAGCAGTACTTC
TRBJ2-3 | TRBV7-9 | TRBD2 | - | CASSWEGLSDTQYF | TGTGCCAGCAGCTGGGAGGGTCTATCAGATACGCAGTATTTT
TRBJ2-7 | TRBV4-1 | TRBD2 | - | CASSLAGAYEQYF | TGCGCCAGCAGCCTAGCGGGGGCCTACGAGCAGTACTTC
TRBJ2-7 | TRBV5-5 | TRBD1 | - | CASSSWDRSSYEQYF | TGTGCCAGCAGCTCCTGGGACAGGTCCTCCTACGAGCAGTACTTC
TRBJ1-6 | TRBV9 | - | - | CASSVNNNSPLHF | TGTGCCAGCAGCGTAAACAATAATTCACCCCTCCACTTT
TRBJ1-4 | TRBV20-1 | - | - | CSASRAEKLFF | TGCAGTGCTAGCAGGGCCGAAAAACTGTTTTTT
TRBJ2-3 | TRBV13 | - | - | CASSPSTDTQYF | TGTGCCAGCAGCCCGAGCACAGATACGCAGTATTTT
TRBJ2-7 | TRBV5-1 | - | - | CASSLVAERRWYF | TGCGCCAGCAGCTTGGTGGCCGAACGGCGGTGGTACTTC
TRBJ2-7 | TRBV6-2/TRBV6-3 | TRBD2 | - | CASSSMGLAGRSYEQYF | TGTGCCAGCAGCTCCATGGGACTAGCGGGTCGGTCCTACGAGCAGTACTTC
TRBJ2-7 | TRBV7-9 | TRBD2 | few | CASSRGEGPPPYEQYF | TGTGCCAGCAGCCGAGGGGAGGGACCACCGCCCTACGAGCAGTACTTC
TRBJ1-5 | TRBV12-5 | TRBD1 | few | CASGTGTGYSNQPQHF | TGTGCTAGTGGCACCGGGACAGGTTATAGCAATCAGCCCCAGCATTTT
TRBJ2-1 | TRBV7-2 | - | - | CASSFRRSGWQNEQFF | TGTGCCAGCAGCTTCCGGAGGAGCGGGTGGCAGAATGAGCAGTTCTTC
TRBJ2-1 | TRBV3-1/TRBV3-2 | TRBD2 | - | CASSQPKLAAYNEQFF | TGTGCCAGCAGCCAGCCCAAACTAGCGGCCTACAATGAGCAGTTCTTC
TRBJ2-2 | TRBV5-4 | - | - | CASSYERLNTGELFF | TGTGCCAGCAGCTACGAGCGTCTTAACACCGGGGAGCTGTTTTTT
TRBJ2-5 | TRBV19 | - | - | CASSIGDTRGAETQYF | TGTGCCAGTAGTATCGGGGACACCCGAGGCGCAGAGACCCAGTACTTC
TRBJ2-7 | TRBV19 | TRBD2 | - | CATRPTSGNYEQYF | TGTGCCACCAGGCCCACTAGCGGAAATTACGAGCAGTACTTC
TRBJ2-1 | TRBV7-9 | TRBD2 | few | CASSTNDPGLAAPNEQFF | TGTGCCAGCAGCACCAACGACCCGGGACTAGCGGCTCCCAATGAGCAGTTCTTC
TRBJ2-1 | TRBV29-1 | TRBD2 | once | CSAQRRSGTLPNEQFF | TGCAGCGCACAACGAAGAAGCGGGACTCTACCCAATGAGCAGTTCTTC
TRBJ2-3 | TRBV3-1/TRBV3-2 | - | - | CASSQALARPPVTDTQYF | TGTGCCAGCAGCCAAGCGCTAGCGAGACCCCCTGTCACAGATACGCAGTATTTT
TRBJ1-6 | TRBV15 | - | - | CATSPGGADLHF | TGTGCCACCAGCCCTGGTGGCGCGGACCTCCACTTT
TRBJ1-4 | TRBV15 | TRBD1 | - | CATSRVLGQGEEKLFF | TGTGCCACCAGCAGAGTCCTTGGACAGGGTGAGGAAAAACTGTTTTTT